This TCR beta chain was identified during a study of cytomegalovirus exposure and HLA in healthy donors. Notes on the study in general: HLA alleles showed associations with fewer than 20,000 TCR beta sequences in a later analysis, at a 0.05 false discovery rate. Earlier analysis found most TCR beta V segments productive about 87% or about 30% of the time. Both high specificity and high sensitivity reportedly marked the classifier's diagnosis of cytomegalovirus status.

With 6 bases clipped from V and 6 bases from J, the junction kept 2 bases outside the gene matches. Germline-derived CDR1 and CDR2 are SNHLY and FYNNEI. The CDR3 runs to 13 residues. In the PCR, 60 Vbeta and 13 Jbeta primers were used. Using immunoSEQ multiplex PCR, the repertoire was profiled, and TCRdb retains in-frame clones only, with some absent. This table has 180,000 or so clones, 76% appearing once. In regard to this clone: Its antigen is not known.

The chain joins TRBV2 to TRBJ1-2; 12 bases are shared with TRBD1. The clonotype comes from a young man in good health and CMV-seronegative. What was sequenced was PBMCs. In nucleotides, the CDR3 is TGTGCCAGCAGGGGACAGGGGGCGCATGGCTACACCTTC. Translated, it gives CASRGQGAHGYTF.